This entry describes one T cell receptor beta chain. Its antigen remains unidentified. Sequencing used immunoSEQ multiplex PCR; TCRdb keeps in-frame clones, though not all of them. Among roughly 300,000 clones listed, around 90% were seen once. The data were taken from a study of Ad26.COV2.S vaccination and SARS-CoV-2 variants. Study at large: Donor got 5x10^10 or 1x10^11 viral particles of Ad26.COV2.S. Study observations and caveats: While placebo recipients had lower spike-specific TCR breadth, vaccine recipients had more. The TCR-based breadth and depth measures might underestimate overall T cell responses.

The treatment here: over 15 received Ad26.COV2.S at low or high dose, single or two shots; five or six received placebo; per-sample allocation not given. At day 63 after the first vaccine or placebo injection, samples were drawn. The sample here was peripheral blood, taken in a trial of Ad26.COV2.S vaccine versus placebo. The sequence was collected from a person aged 18 to 65 who received the Ad26.COV2.S COVID-19 vaccine or a placebo.

The CDR3 loop reads CASSPEPDRSGNTIYF. CDR3 nucleotide sequence: TGTGCCAGCAGCCCCGAACCAGACAGGTCTGGAAACACCATATATTTT. V and J are TRBV5-4 and TRBJ1-3, with D possibly being TRBD1 (6 bases). Germline V lookup: CDR1 SGHNT, CDR2 YYREEE (reference sequence). With 4 bases removed from V and 1 base from J, the gap between germline ends came to 15 bases. This CDR3 is built from 16 residues.